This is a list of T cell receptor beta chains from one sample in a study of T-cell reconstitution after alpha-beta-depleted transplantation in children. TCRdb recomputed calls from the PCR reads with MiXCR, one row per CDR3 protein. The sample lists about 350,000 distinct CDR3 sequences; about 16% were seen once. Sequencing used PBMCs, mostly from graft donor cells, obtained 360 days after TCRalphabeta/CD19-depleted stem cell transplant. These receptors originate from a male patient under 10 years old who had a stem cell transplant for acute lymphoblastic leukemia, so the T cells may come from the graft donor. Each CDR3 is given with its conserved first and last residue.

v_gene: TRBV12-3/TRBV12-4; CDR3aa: CASRGNEGFAFF
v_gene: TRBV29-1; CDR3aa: CSVDGRTGETQYF
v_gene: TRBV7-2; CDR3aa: CASSLVAGREQFF
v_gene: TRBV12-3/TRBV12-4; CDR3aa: CASSGQETQYF
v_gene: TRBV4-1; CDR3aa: CASSWDSTNQPQHF
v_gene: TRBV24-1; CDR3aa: CATSDTPGEAIEQFF
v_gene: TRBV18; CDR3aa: CASTSSYNEQFF
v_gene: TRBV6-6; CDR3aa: CASRPGLGEQYF
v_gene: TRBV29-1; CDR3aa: CSPEGRRVESTVAKNIQYF
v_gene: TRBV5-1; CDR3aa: CASSSQGIQETQYF
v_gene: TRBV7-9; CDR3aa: CASSWSRDRPFGHGYTF
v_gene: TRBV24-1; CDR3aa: CATSDRQSTDTQYF
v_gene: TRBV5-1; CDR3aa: CASSLLPTDTQYF
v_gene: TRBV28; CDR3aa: CASGLGPGQGAFEQYF
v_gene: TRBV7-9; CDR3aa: CASSIYRGLSYNEQFF
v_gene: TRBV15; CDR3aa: CATRRVKTDTQYF
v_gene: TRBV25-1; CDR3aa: CASSLNPFGSLNEKLFF
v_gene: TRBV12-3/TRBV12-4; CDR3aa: CASSKADRANEKLFF
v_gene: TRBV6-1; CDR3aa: CASSASPGQGNYGYTF
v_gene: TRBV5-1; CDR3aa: CASSFWGRDDEKLFF
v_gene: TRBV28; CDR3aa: CASSWGVPPYEQYF
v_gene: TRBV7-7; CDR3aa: CASSLGQAGEQFF
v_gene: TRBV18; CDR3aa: CASSPGASSSYEQYF
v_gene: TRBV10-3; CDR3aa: CAISDSRVGEKLFF
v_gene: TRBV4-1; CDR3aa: CASSQAPLTSGSLVREETQYF
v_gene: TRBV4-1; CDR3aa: CASSPNRLNRDYGYTF
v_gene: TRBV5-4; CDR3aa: CASSFKTGNNEQFF
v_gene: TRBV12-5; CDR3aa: CASGLLIRLAAYNEQFF
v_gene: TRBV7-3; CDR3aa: CASSLFFLDEQFF
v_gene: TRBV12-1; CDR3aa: CASSFTRRGLAPGGPPNGTDTQYF
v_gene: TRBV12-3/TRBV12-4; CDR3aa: CASSFAVPRDRANYGYTF